The sequence of this TCR beta chain was determined in a study of somatic mutations in cytotoxic T cells in rheumatoid arthritis. Overall study context: Sorting by flow gave nearly 100% purity for some V beta antibody-stained T-cell populations, including V beta1+ cells sequenced for TCRB.

In the case of this clone: Antigen specificity is unknown.

Study-wide results and caveats: A single CD8+ clone exceeded 20% of CD8+ cells in about an eighth of the 65 patients. What antigens the expanded CD8+ clones targeted remained unknown.

Profiled with immunoSEQ multiplex PCR; TCRdb holds only in-frame clones, not every one. Of 8,000 to 11,000 clones in the sample, roughly four fifths are singletons; the top ten hold approximately 20%. The CDR3 spans 14 residues. V lost 0 bases, J lost 1 base, and 4 bases lay in between. Germline CDR1 reads SGDLS; CDR2 reads YYNGEE. The specimen was CD8+ T cells sorted from blood. The chain joins TRBV9 to TRBJ2-2; D not certain. The clonotype comes from a woman between 50 and 59 years old in good health. CDR3 residues: CASSVVGNTGELFF. DNA of the CDR3: TGTGCCAGCAGCGTAGTCGGGAACACCGGGGAGCTGTTTTTT.